A single sample gave rise to the 23 T cell receptor beta chains below, sequenced in a study of T cell responses to AZD1222 COVID-19 vaccine. Sequencing was performed with immunoSEQ multiplex PCR; in TCRdb, only in-frame clones are kept and a portion is missing. The table includes 100,000 to 110,000 clones, 85% to 90% detected once. Source: peripheral blood, taken on day 0 of AZD1222 vaccination. The receptors come from an adult in good health.

V gene TRBV6-5 combines with J gene TRBJ2-7; tentative D call: TRBD2 (5 bases). The CDR3 consists of 15 residues. Trimming took 5 bases from V and 2 from J, leaving 16 bases between them. Germline V gives CDR1 MNHEY, CDR2 SVGAGI. CDR3 in DNA: TGTGCCAGCAGTCCCTATGGCGGGCAAACCTACGAGCAGTACTTC. It yields the protein CASSPYGGQTYEQYF.

The V gene is TRBV4-1, the J gene TRBJ2-2; D is ambiguous. The CDR3 contains 15 residues. The germline CDR1 and CDR2 sequences are MGHRA and YSYEKL. V lost 1 base, J lost 0 bases, and 6 bases lay in between. The CDR3 spells CASSQGHTNTGELFF. The CDR3 region has the DNA TGCGCCAGCAGCCAAGGTCATACGAACACCGGGGAGCTGTTTTTT.

The V call is TRBV5-1, the J call TRBJ2-3; 7 positions match TRBD2. Germline V gene sequence: CDR1 SGHRS, CDR2 YFSETQ. The CDR3 runs 15 residues. The V segment lost 4 bases and the J segment 5 bases; nucleotides outside the gene matches: 10. The CDR3 DNA sequence: TGCGCCAGCAGCCTGCGGGGGACCCACGGAGATACGCAGTATTTT. Protein product: CASSLRGTHGDTQYF.

The rearrangement joins TRBV19 to TRBJ1-2, with 8 bases matching TRBD1. J lost 7 bases, V lost 2 bases, and 6 bases had no gene match. This CDR3 has 14 amino acids. CDR1 is LNHDA and CDR2 is SQIVND in the germline V gene (reference sequence). Written as DNA, the CDR3 is TGTGCCAGTAGTATATCACAGGGGGATTCTGGCTACACCTTC. This encodes CASSISQGDSGYTF.

V and J are TRBV3-1 (or the pseudogene TRBV3-2) and TRBJ2-5; D may match TRBD1 or TRBD2 (6 bases each). The CDR3 sequence is 13 residues long. In germline, CDR1 is LGHDT, CDR2 YNNKEL (reference sequence). V was shortened by 0 bases and J by 9 bases, with 11 bases between the two germline ends. CDR3 DNA: TGTGCCAGCAGCCAAGAGGGGGGCCCGGCCCAGTACTTC. Translation gives CASSQEGGPAQYF.

This sequence joins TRBV27 and TRBJ1-2; D may be TRBD1 (5 bases). Germline assignment: CDR1 MNHEY and CDR2 SMNVEV (reference sequence). With 6 bases removed from V and 5 bases from J, the gap between germline ends came to 13 bases. The CDR3 is 13 amino acids. The CDR3 sequence is CASSWGGGYGYTF. The CDR3 DNA reads as TGTGCCAGCAGCTGGGGGGGAGGTTATGGCTACACCTTC.

The chain combines TRBV5-4 with TRBJ1-6; TRBD1 is a possible D gene (5 bases). The CDR3 sequence is 14 residues long. Germline-derived CDR1 and CDR2 are SGHNT and YYREEE (reference sequence). Trimming shortened V by 5 bases and J by 7 bases, and 13 bases separated the two germline ends. Here the CDR3 reads CASRPQGKNSPLHF. The CDR3 coding sequence is TGTGCCAGCAGACCTCAGGGAAAAAATTCACCCCTCCACTTT.

V gene TRBV10-3 combines with J gene TRBJ1-2; D possibly corresponds to TRBD1 (6 bases). Trimming left V 6 bases short and J 6 bases short, with 29 bases between. The germline CDR1 and CDR2 sequences are ENHRY and SYGVKD. The CDR3 loop spans 18 amino acids. This CDR3 reads CAISPPTPDRSLSHGYTF. The CDR3 coding sequence is TGTGCCATCAGCCCTCCGACCCCTGACAGGTCCCTCTCTCATGGCTACACCTTC.

This chain connects TRBV19 to TRBJ2-2, with 10 bases identical to TRBD2. The CDR3 has 14 residues. With 7 bases clipped from V and 6 bases from J, the junction kept 5 bases outside the gene matches. Germline V lookup: CDR1 LNHDA, CDR2 SQIVND (reference sequence). In DNA form, the CDR3 reads TGTGCCAGTACCAAGGGACTAGCGCCCGGGGAGCTGTTTTTT. This codes for CASTKGLAPGELFF.

V usage is TRBV10-3 and J usage is TRBJ2-5, with 8 bases aligning to TRBD2. The CDR3 consists of 14 residues. V lost 5 bases to trimming and J lost 2 bases; unmatched junction nucleotides: 4. The germline V gene has CDR1 ENHRY and CDR2 SYGVKD. CDR3 coding DNA: TGTGCCATCAGTCTAAGCGGGAGACAAGAGACCCAGTACTTC. This translates into CAISLSGRQETQYF.

The chain employs TRBV29-1 and TRBJ2-3; either TRBD1 or TRBD2 may supply D (6 bases each). V was clipped by 7 bases and J by 6 bases, with 17 bases between them. This CDR3 is 13 amino acids long. Germline V gene sequence: CDR1 SQVTM, CDR2 ANQGSEA. The CDR3 nucleotides are TGCAGCGCTGAGAGGGGGGCGACTGATACGCAGTATTTT. Its protein product is CSAERGATDTQYF.

The rearrangement joins TRBV10-3 to TRBJ2-5, with a possible D match to TRBD2 (6 bases). Trimming took 3 bases from V and 3 from J, leaving 8 bases between them. Germline CDR1 is ENHRY and CDR2 is SYGVKD. The CDR3 contains 13 residues. DNA for the CDR3: TGTGCCATCAGTGAATCGGGGGAAGAGACCCAGTACTTC. Translated: CAISESGEETQYF.

This clone was seen a single time. In DNA form, the CDR3 reads TGTGCCAGCAGCTTAAGTTGGGGCGGACGCTCCTACGAGCAGTACTTC. This translates into CASSLSWGGRSYEQYF. The chain combines TRBV11-2 with TRBJ2-7; TRBD1 is a possible D gene (5 bases). In germline, CDR1 is SGHAT, CDR2 FQNNGV. The ends were cut back, 2 bases at V and 0 bases at J, with 14 bases in the middle. The CDR3 covers 16 residues. Looking up the rest from reference TRBV11-2 and TRBJ2-7 gives the full variable domain: EAGVAQSPRYKIIEKRQSVAFWCNPISGHATLYWYQQILGQGPKLLIQFQNNGVVDDSQLPKDRFSAERLKGVDSTLKIQPAKLEDSAVYLCASSLSWGGRSYEQYFGPGTRLTVT.

V is TRBV25-1 and J is TRBJ2-7, with D hard to call. Trimming removed 5 bases from V and 2 bases from J, with 10 bases in between. Looked up from germline, CDR1 is MGHDK and CDR2 is SYGVNS. The CDR3 is 13 residues long. For the CDR3, the DNA is TGTGCCAGCAGTCCGGACCCCACCTACGAGCAGTACTTC. As protein: CASSPDPTYEQYF.

J is TRBJ2-7 and V is TRBV5-1; a weak D match, TRBD1 (5 bases). Germline CDR1 SGHRS, CDR2 YFSETQ. This CDR3 is built from 12 residues. Trimming stripped 5 bases from V and 5 bases from J, with 11 bases between. For the CDR3, the DNA is TGCGCCAGCAGGGTCGCCAGGGACGAGCAGTACTTC. The encoded protein is CASRVARDEQYF.

The V gene is TRBV4-1, the J gene TRBJ1-1; 8 nucleotides agree with TRBD1. There are 15 residues in the CDR3. Looked up from germline, CDR1 is MGHRA and CDR2 is YSYEKL. Trimming removed 1 base from V and 4 bases from J; junction bases left unmatched: 5. The CDR3, as DNA: TGCGCCAGCAGCCAAGCAGGGGGCAGGGGCACTGAAGCTTTCTTT. Translated: CASSQAGGRGTEAFF.

J is TRBJ2-1 and V is TRBV7-6; tentative D call: TRBD2 (6 bases). The CDR3 loop spans 14 amino acids. Germline CDR1 and CDR2: SGHVS and FNYEAQ. Trimming took 5 bases from V and 6 from J, leaving 14 bases between them. The CDR3 DNA reads as TGTGCCAGCAGCCCGGGACTGGGTGGCAATGAGCAGTTCTTC. Amino acids: CASSPGLGGNEQFF.

The V and J genes are TRBV6-5 and TRBJ2-1, with 13 bases fitting TRBD2. The germline V gene has CDR1 MNHEY and CDR2 SVGAGI. This CDR3 has 15 residues. The junction had 5 bases not matched to a gene; V was cut back by 6 bases and J by 6 bases. For the CDR3, the DNA is TGTGCCAGCAGGGCCGGGACTAGCGGGACCAATGAGCAGTTCTTC. It is translated as CASRAGTSGTNEQFF.

As for this clone: Other DNA sequences in the same sample also yield this CDR3. This chain uses TRBV15 with TRBJ1-2; no clear D. Germline V gene data show CDR1 as LNHNV and CDR2 as YYDKDF (reference sequence). The CDR3 loop spans 12 amino acids. Trimming left V 6 bases short and J 2 bases short, with 7 bases between. CDR3 in amino acids: CATSRPNYGYTF. The CDR3 DNA is TGTGCCACCAGTAGGCCAAACTATGGCTACACCTTC.

V and J are TRBV27 and TRBJ2-5, with D possibly TRBD2 on 5 matching bases. This CDR3 is built from 15 residues. V was clipped by 2 bases and J by 4 bases, with 14 bases between them. The germline V gene has CDR1 MNHEY and CDR2 SMNVEV (reference sequence). The CDR3 DNA reads TGTGCCAGCAGTTTAAGGCACTCTGGAGGAGAGACCCAGTACTTC. This sequence encodes CASSLRHSGGETQYF.

This rearrangement joins TRBV6-5 to TRBJ1-2; perhaps TRBD1 as D (5 bases). Trimming took off 6 bases at V and 4 bases at J, with 18 bases between the two ends. This CDR3 region has 15 residues. CDR1 and CDR2 from the germline V gene are MNHEY and SVGAGI. The CDR3 sequence: CASSLRENEAYGYTF. The CDR3 nucleotides are TGTGCCAGCAGCCTCAGGGAGAACGAAGCCTATGGCTACACCTTC.

The chain employs TRBV6-5 and TRBJ2-3; D is unresolved. V lost 2 bases, J lost 0 bases, and 9 bases lay in between. This CDR3 region has 15 residues. Per the germline V gene, CDR1 is MNHEY and CDR2 is SVGAGI. The CDR3 nucleotides read TGTGCCAGCAGTTACAGGCAGTCTAGCACAGATACGCAGTATTTT. Translated, it gives CASSYRQSSTDTQYF.

The V call is TRBV7-9, the J call TRBJ1-2; no reliable D call. V was pared by 3 bases and J by 3 bases, with 14 bases between. Germline values: CDR1 SEHNR, CDR2 FQNEAQ (reference sequence). CDR3 length: 15 amino acids. The CDR3 nucleotides are TGTGCCAGCAGCTTCGGCGATTCTGCGCACTATGGCTACACCTTC. Amino acids: CASSFGDSAHYGYTF.